This T cell receptor beta chain is from a study of T-cell reconstitution after alpha-beta-depleted transplantation in children. The authors prepared the TCRbeta library with unique molecular identifiers. TCRdb ran MiXCR on the PCR reads and lists one entry per CDR3 protein. The table has more than 150,000 distinct CDR3 sequences, 13% to 15% seen once. This clonotype was detected many times. The receptor's source is a human donor who donated a stem cell graft to a child with acute lymphoblastic leukemia. Sequences were derived from PBMCs from the stem cell graft donor, sampled from the stem cell graft.

The CDR3 DNA reads as TGCGCCAGCAGCCATGTTGATGACAGGGTTCACTATGGCTACACCTTC. As protein: CASSHVDDRVHYGYTF. The chain couples TRBV4-1 to TRBJ1-2; 7 nucleotides align to TRBD1. Trimming cost V 3 bases and J 3 bases; bases outside gene matches: 10. The CDR3 has 16 amino acids. The germline V gene has CDR1 MGHRA and CDR2 YSYEKL.